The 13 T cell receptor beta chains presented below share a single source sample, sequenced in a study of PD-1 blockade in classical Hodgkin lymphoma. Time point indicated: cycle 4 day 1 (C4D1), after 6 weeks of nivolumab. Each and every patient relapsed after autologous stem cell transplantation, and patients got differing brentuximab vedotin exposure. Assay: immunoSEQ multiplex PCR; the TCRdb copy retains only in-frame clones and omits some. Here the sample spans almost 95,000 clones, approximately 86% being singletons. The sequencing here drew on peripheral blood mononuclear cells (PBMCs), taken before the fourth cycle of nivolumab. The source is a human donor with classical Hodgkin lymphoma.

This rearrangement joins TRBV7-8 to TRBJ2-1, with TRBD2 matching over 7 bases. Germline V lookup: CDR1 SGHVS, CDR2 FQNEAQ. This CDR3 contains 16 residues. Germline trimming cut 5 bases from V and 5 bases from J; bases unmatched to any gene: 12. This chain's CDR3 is CASSPWGGAFDNEQFF. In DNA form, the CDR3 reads TGTGCCAGCAGCCCCTGGGGGGGAGCCTTCGACAATGAGCAGTTCTTC.

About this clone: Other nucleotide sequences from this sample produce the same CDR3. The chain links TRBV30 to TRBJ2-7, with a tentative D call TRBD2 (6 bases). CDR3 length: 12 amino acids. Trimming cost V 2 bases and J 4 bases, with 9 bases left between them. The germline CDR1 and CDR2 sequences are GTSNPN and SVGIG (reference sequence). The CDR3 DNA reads TGTGCCTGGAGTTCAGGAGGGTACGAGCAGTACTTC. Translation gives CAWSSGGYEQYF. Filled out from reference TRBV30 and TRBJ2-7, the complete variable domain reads SQTIHQWPATLVQPVGSPLSLECTVEGTSNPNLYWYRQAAGRGLQLLFYSVGIGQISSEVPQNLSASRPQDRQFILSSKKLLLSDSGFYLCAWSSGGYEQYFGPGTRLTVT.

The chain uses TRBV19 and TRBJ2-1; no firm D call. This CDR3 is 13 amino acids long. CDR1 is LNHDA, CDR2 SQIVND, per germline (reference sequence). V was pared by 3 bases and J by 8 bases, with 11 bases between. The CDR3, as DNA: TGTGCCAGTAGTATCACTCACGCCCATGAGCAGTTCTTC. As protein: CASSITHAHEQFF.

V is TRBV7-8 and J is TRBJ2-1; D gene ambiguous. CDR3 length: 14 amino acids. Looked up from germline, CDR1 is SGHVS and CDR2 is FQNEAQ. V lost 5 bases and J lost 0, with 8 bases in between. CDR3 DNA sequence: TGTGCCAGCAGCCCCCGAGTCTCCTACAATGAGCAGTTCTTC. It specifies CASSPRVSYNEQFF. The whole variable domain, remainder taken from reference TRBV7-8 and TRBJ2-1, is GAGVSQSPRYKVAKRGQDVALRCDPISGHVSLFWYQQALGQGPEFLTYFQNEAQLDKSGLPSDRFFAERPEGSVSTLKIQRTQQEDSAVYLCASSPRVSYNEQFFGPGTRLTVL.

CDR3: CASSLDFSSYNEQFF. The CDR3 region has the DNA TGTGCCAGCAGCTTAGACTTCAGCTCCTACAATGAGCAGTTCTTC. The rearrangement links TRBV7-8 to TRBJ2-1; D is ambiguous. This CDR3 comprises 15 residues. The germline gives CDR1 SGHVS, CDR2 FQNEAQ. V lost 1 base and J 0 bases, leaving 7 bases between the germline ends.

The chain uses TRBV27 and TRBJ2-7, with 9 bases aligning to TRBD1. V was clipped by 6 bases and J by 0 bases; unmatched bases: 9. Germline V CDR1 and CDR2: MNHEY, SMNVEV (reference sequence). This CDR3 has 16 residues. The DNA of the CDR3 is TGTGCCAGCAGGCCCTCCGGGACAGGGACCTCCTACGAGCAGTACTTC. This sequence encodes CASRPSGTGTSYEQYF.

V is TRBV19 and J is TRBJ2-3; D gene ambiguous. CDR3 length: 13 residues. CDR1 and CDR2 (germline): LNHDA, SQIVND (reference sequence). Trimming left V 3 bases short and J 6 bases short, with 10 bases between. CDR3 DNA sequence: TGTGCCAGTAGTATGGGGTGGGCGGATACGCAGTATTTT. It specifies CASSMGWADTQYF.

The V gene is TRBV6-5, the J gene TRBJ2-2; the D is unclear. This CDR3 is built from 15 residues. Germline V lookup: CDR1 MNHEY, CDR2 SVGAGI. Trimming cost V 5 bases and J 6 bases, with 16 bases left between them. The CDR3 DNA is TGTGCCAGCAGTCCCCCCGGGCGGCTCCCCGGGGAGCTGTTTTTT. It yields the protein CASSPPGRLPGELFF.

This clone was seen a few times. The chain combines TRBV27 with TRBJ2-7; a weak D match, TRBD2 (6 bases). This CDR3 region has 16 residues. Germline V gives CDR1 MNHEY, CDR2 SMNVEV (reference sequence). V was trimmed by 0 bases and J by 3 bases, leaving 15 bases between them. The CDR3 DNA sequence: TGTGCCAGCAGTTTATCGGGTGGGGGTAGCGGCTACGAGCAGTACTTC. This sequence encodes CASSLSGGGSGYEQYF.

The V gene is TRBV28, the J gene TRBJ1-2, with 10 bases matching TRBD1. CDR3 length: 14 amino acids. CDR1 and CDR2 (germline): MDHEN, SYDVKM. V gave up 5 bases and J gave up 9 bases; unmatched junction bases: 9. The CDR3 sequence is CASSTELTGGRYTF. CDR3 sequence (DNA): TGTGCCAGCAGTACAGAATTGACAGGGGGCCGCTACACCTTC.

The CDR3 is CASSLALEKGGYTF. The CDR3 region has the DNA TGTGCCAGCAGCTTAGCCCTTGAAAAGGGGGGCTACACCTTC. The rearrangement joins TRBV7-2 to TRBJ1-2; TRBD1 might be the D (5 bases). Trimming left V 0 bases short and J 8 bases short, with 13 bases between. The CDR3 extends over 14 amino acids. Germline loops: CDR1 SGHTA, CDR2 FQGNSA.

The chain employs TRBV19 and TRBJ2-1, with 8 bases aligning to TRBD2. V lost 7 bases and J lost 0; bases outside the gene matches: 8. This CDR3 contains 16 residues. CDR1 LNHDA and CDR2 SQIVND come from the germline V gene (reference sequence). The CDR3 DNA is TGTGCCAGTATGGACATAGCGGGAAGCTCCTACAATGAGCAGTTCTTC. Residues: CASMDIAGSSYNEQFF.

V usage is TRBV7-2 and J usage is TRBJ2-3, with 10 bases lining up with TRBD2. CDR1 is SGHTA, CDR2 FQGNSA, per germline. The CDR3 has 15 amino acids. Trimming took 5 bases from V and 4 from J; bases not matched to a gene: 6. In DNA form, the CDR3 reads TGTGCCAGCAGCAAAGCGGGAGGGCCGGCAGATACGCAGTATTTT. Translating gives CASSKAGGPADTQYF.